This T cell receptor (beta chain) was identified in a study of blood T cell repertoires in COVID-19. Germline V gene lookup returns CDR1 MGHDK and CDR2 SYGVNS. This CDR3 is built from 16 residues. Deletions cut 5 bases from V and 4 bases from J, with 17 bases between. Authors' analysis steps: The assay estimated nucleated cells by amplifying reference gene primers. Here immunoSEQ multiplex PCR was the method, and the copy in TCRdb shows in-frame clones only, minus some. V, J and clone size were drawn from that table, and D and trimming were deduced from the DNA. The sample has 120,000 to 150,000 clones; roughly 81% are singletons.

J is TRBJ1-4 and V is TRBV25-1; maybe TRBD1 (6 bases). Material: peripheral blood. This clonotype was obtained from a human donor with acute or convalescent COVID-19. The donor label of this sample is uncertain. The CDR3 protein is CASSTLGGADNEKLFF. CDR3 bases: TGTGCCAGCAGTACCTTGGGGGGGGCCGATAATGAAAAACTGTTTTTT. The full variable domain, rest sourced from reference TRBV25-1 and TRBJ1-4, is EADIYQTPRYLVIGTGKKITLECSQTMGHDKMYWYQQDPGMELHLIHYSYGVNSTEKGDLSSESTVSRIRTEHFPLTLESARPSHTSQYLCASSTLGGADNEKLFFGSGTQLSVL.